The present entry profiles one T cell receptor beta chain with its context. The junction differs from germline at one of its ends, possibly a read error. Using RNA transcripts as the source, TCR beta CDR3 regions were amplified. During a first-round RT-PCR of the TCR CDR3, the HTBI primer set was used. TCRdb analysed the multiplex PCR reads with MiXCR anew, one entry per CDR3 protein. The table shows about 500,000 distinct CDR3 sequences, with about 15% occurring only once. Germline V gene lookup returns CDR1 SGHRS and CDR2 YFSETQ. The CDR3 totals 15 residues. Stable Graves' hyperthyroidism meant no ophthalmopathy progression within 18 months. Patients aged 18 to 65 with hyperthyroidism were newly diagnosed, with duration under 2 months. Reasons for excluding patients were uncontrolled infection, other autoimmune disease, pregnancy or lactation. The source of the PBMCs was over 8.5 ml of fresh peripheral blood.

The data were taken from a study of T cells in Graves' hyperthyroidism and ophthalmopathy. The clonotype was recovered from a woman aged 18-35 years with Graves' hyperthyroidism. The sample taken for sequencing was blood. The chain couples TRBV5-1 to TRBJ2-1, with a tentative D call TRBD1 (6 bases). The chain's CDR3 is CASSPGTLAYNEQCF. The CDR3 DNA reads as TGCGCCAGCAGCCCCGGGACACTCGCCTACAATGAGCAGTGCTTC.